Presented here are 17 T cell receptor beta chains from one specimen sequenced in a study of shared clonotypes between healthy human individuals. Profiled with immunoSEQ multiplex PCR; TCRdb holds only in-frame clones, not every one. The top ten hold more than 1.5% of the sample, which has 600,000 to 800,000 clones, just under 75% seen once. Material: memory CD4+ T cells sorted from blood. Subset given: CD45RA-negative fraction. These TCRs come from a woman in her twenties or thirties in good health.

This chain joins TRBV7-7 and TRBJ1-2; a weak D match, TRBD1 (5 bases). Germline CDR1 SSHAT, CDR2 FNYEAQ (reference sequence). This CDR3 is 13 amino acids long. With 4 bases removed from V and 8 bases from J, the gap between germline ends came to 14 bases. This CDR3 is CASSSPGPKGYTF. DNA for the CDR3: TGTGCCAGCAGCTCACCGGGACCGAAGGGCTACACCTTC.

The V and J genes are TRBV5-1 and TRBJ2-7; 7 bases line up with TRBD1. V lost 8 bases and J lost 6; bases outside the gene matches: 11. The CDR3 is 13 residues long. The germline CDR1 and CDR2 sequences are SGHRS and YFSETQ. The CDR3 loop is CASKGQNWGEQYF. CDR3 DNA: TGCGCCAGTAAGGGACAGAATTGGGGCGAGCAGTACTTC.

Concerning this clone: This same CDR3 is encoded by further DNA sequences in the sample. This chain uses TRBV5-1 with TRBJ2-1, with D possibly matching TRBD2 (5 bases). Trimming left V 1 base short and J 2 bases short, with 10 bases between. The CDR3 has 15 amino acids. Germline V gene sequence: CDR1 SGHRS, CDR2 YFSETQ. CDR3: CASSLSSGAYNEQFF. CDR3 nucleotide sequence: TGCGCCAGCAGCTTGTCGAGCGGAGCCTACAATGAGCAGTTCTTC.

This clone showed up many times. The rearrangement links TRBV2 to TRBJ2-1; 9 bases align to TRBD2. Germline CDR1 SNHLY, CDR2 FYNNEI. Trimming at V came to 6 bases and at J to 7 bases, leaving 7 bases not matched to a gene. This CDR3 contains 14 residues. CDR3 nucleotides: TGTGCCAGCAGCCGAGCGGGAGGCAGGAATGAGCAGTTCTTC. Encoded protein: CASSRAGGRNEQFF.

This clone was recorded once. The chain has TRBV28 and TRBJ2-3, with 7 bases identical to TRBD1. The CDR3 is made up of 16 amino acids. V was pared by 3 bases and J by 6 bases, with 12 bases of the junction left unmatched. CDR1 is MDHEN and CDR2 is SYDVKM in the germline V gene. CDR3 nucleotides: TGTGCCAGCAGTTTGGTTTCGACAGGGAGTGGGGATACGCAGTATTTT. Translation: CASSLVSTGSGDTQYF.

The CDR3 region has the DNA TGTGCCAGCAGCCCGGCCCCCCTAGCGGGAGCTGGGGCCAACGTCCTGACTTTC. Translating it yields CASSPAPLAGAGANVLTF. The chain employs TRBV5-8 and TRBJ2-6, with 10 bases that match TRBD2. The trim removed 4 bases at V and 2 bases at J, leaving 9 bases unmatched. The germline gives CDR1 SGHTS, CDR2 YDEGEE. This CDR3 has 18 amino acids.

The gene calls are TRBV7-8 and TRBJ1-1; maybe TRBD1 (6 bases). The V gene lost 1 base and the J gene lost 1 base, with 10 bases spanning the gap. The CDR3 covers 15 residues. The germline CDR1 and CDR2 sequences are SGHVS and FQNEAQ. CDR3 nucleotides: TGTGCCAGCAGCTTAGTCGGGGGCGAGAACACTGAAGCTTTCTTT. It specifies CASSLVGGENTEAFF.

This sequence joins TRBV6-1 and TRBJ2-7; the D is unclear. Germline CDR1 is MNHNS and CDR2 is SASEGT. The CDR3 sequence is 14 residues long. V was trimmed by 2 bases and J by 4 bases, leaving 12 bases between them. CDR3 nucleotide sequence: TGTGCCAGCAGTGAATTATTCGCCGGGTACGAGCAGTACTTC. Its protein is CASSELFAGYEQYF.

This clone was seen repeatedly, ten times or more. V gene TRBV11-2 combines with J gene TRBJ1-1; tentative D call: TRBD1 (6 bases). CDR1 and CDR2 (germline): SGHAT, FQNNGV. CDR3 length equals 12 residues. V lost 0 bases to trimming and J lost 9 bases, with 8 bases between them. Here the CDR3 DNA reads TGTGCCAGCAGCTTAGAGGGACATCAAGCTTTCTTT. It translates to CASSLEGHQAFF.

CDR3 in amino acids: CASSPPSGIGTYNEQFF. The CDR3 nucleotides read TGTGCCAGCAGCCCCCCTAGCGGGATCGGAACCTACAATGAGCAGTTCTTC. The chain links TRBV14 to TRBJ2-1; TRBD2 aligns across 9 bases. The germline gives CDR1 SGHDN, CDR2 FVKESK. V shed 4 bases and J 2 bases; nucleotides not matched to a gene: 9. The CDR3 consists of 17 residues.

CDR3 residues: CASSYDRNTGELFF. DNA for the CDR3: TGTGCCAGCAGCTACGACAGGAACACCGGGGAGCTGTTTTTT. The genes are TRBV28 and TRBJ2-2, with a weak D call TRBD1 (5 bases). The CDR3 is 14 residues long. V lost 6 bases to trimming and J lost 1 base, with 9 bases between them. Germline V gene lookup returns CDR1 MDHEN and CDR2 SYDVKM. The full variable domain, its missing parts supplied by reference TRBV28 and TRBJ2-2, is DVKVTQSSRYLVKRTGEKVFLECVQDMDHENMFWYRQDPGLGLRLIYFSYDVKMKEKGDIPEGYSVSREKKERFSLILESASTNQTSMYLCASSYDRNTGELFFGEGSRLTVL.

The chain carries TRBV5-1 and TRBJ2-2; D might be TRBD1 (6 bases). The CDR3 extends over 15 amino acids. From germline, CDR1 is SGHRS and CDR2 YFSETQ. With 4 bases removed from V and 4 bases from J, the gap between germline ends came to 14 bases. The CDR3 coding sequence is TGCGCCAGCAGCGTACAACAGGGTCGCACCGGGGAGCTGTTTTTT. It is translated as CASSVQQGRTGELFF.

The rearrangement links TRBV19 to TRBJ1-4, with 7 bases matching TRBD1. The length of the CDR3 is 13 residues. Germline loops: CDR1 LNHDA, CDR2 SQIVND (reference sequence). After removal of 9 bases from V and 8 bases from J, the junction contained 9 bases not matched to a gene. Written as DNA, the CDR3 is TGTGCCAGCCGACAGGGAGGCGCCGAAAAACTGTTTTTT. As protein: CASRQGGAEKLFF.

This chain uses TRBV28 with TRBJ1-1; maybe TRBD1 (6 bases). V was cut by 4 bases and J by 3 bases, with 6 bases left in between. The CDR3 totals 12 residues. CDR1 and CDR2 from the germline V gene are MDHEN and SYDVKM. CDR3 bases: TGTGCCAGCAGTTCAGGGGACACTGAAGCTTTCTTT. This codes for CASSSGDTEAFF.

The V gene is TRBV5-1, the J gene TRBJ2-1; no clear D gene. Germline CDR1 SGHRS, CDR2 YFSETQ. V dropped 0 bases and J dropped 9 bases, with 10 bases sitting between them. This CDR3 region has 13 residues. As DNA, the CDR3 is TGCGCCAGCAGCTTGGGGCCGCCGAGTGAGCAGTTCTTC. Residues: CASSLGPPSEQFF.

The sample holds a few counts of this clone. The chain uses TRBV10-1 and TRBJ1-1; the match to TRBD1 covers 7 bases. V lost 6 bases to trimming and J lost 0 bases; unmatched junction nucleotides: 7. Germline V gene sequence: CDR1 WNHNN, CDR2 SYGVQD (reference sequence). CDR3 length equals 15 residues. The CDR3 region has the DNA TGCGCCAGCAGCCGGGACAGAGAGTTGAACACTGAAGCTTTCTTT. Translating it yields CASSRDRELNTEAFF.

V and J are TRBV15 and TRBJ1-1; D is unresolved. V was clipped by 0 bases and J by 1 base, with 6 bases between them. The CDR3 covers 14 residues. In germline, CDR1 is LNHNV, CDR2 YYDKDF (reference sequence). The DNA of the CDR3 is TGTGCCACCAGCAGAGATTGGGAGAACACTGAAGCTTTCTTT. It translates to CATSRDWENTEAFF.